This T cell receptor (beta chain) was sequenced for a study of blood T cell repertoires in COVID-19. Study at large: COVID-19 samples, acute and convalescent, were from the United States, Italy and Spain. T cells, B-cell-depleted T cells, or PBMCs supplied cDNA or gDNA.

This CDR3 is built from 15 residues. Unmatched junction bases numbered 4, after V lost 1 base and J lost 4 bases. The germline CDR1 and CDR2 sequences are LGHNT and FRNRAP. The data were produced by immunoSEQ multiplex PCR, yet TCRdb's version contains in-frame clones alone and is incomplete. The sample includes under 85,000 clones, about three quarters of them seen just once. Input material: peripheral blood. The chain links TRBV12-5 to TRBJ1-1; TRBD1 agrees at 9 bases. This receptor was taken from an elderly woman with active or convalescent COVID-19. This CDR3 reads CASGLETGGSTEAFF. Here the CDR3 DNA reads TGTGCTAGTGGTTTGGAGACAGGGGGGAGCACTGAAGCTTTCTTT.